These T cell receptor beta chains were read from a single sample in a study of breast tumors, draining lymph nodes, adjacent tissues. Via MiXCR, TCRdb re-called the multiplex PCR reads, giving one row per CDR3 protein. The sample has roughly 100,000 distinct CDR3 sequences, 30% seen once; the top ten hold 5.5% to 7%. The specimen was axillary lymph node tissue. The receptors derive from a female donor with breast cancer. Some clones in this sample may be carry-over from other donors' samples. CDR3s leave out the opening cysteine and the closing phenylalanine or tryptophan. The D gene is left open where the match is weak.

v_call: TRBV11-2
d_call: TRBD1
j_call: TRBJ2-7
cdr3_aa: ASSPGQGRREQY

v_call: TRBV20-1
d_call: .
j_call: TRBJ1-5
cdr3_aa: SVLGHSNQPQH

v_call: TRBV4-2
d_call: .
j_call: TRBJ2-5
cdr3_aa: ASSQALYQETQY

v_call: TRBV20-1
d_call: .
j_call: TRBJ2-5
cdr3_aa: SAARTTIQETQY

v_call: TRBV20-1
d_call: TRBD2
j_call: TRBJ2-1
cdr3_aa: SARPKPGLAWYEQF

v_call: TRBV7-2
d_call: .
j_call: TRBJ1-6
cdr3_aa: ASSSTGPYSPLH

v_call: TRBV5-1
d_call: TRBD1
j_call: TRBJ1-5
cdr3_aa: ASLPVVTGGFDRSNQPQH

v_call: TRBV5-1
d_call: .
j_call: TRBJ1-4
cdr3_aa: ARGLAGTNEKLF

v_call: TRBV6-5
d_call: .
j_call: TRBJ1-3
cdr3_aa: ASSYSYPGNTTY

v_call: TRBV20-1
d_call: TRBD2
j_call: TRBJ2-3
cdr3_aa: SARDPAGFTDTQY

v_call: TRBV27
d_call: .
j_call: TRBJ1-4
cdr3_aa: ASSLQGLTNEKLF

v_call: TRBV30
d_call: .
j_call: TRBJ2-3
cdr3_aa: AWSVLGPDTQY

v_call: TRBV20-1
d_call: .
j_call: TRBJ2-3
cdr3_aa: SARDIFGQGGTDTQY

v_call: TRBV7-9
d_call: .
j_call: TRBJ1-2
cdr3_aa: ASSLVGEGGYT

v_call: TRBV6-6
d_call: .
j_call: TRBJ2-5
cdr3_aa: ASSHRAGAGETQY

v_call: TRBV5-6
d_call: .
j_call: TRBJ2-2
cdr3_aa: ASSWSGELF

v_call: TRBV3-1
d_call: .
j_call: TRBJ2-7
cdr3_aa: ASSLTGPLSEQY

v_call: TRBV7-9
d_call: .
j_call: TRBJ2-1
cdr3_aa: ASSLAGGTYNEQF

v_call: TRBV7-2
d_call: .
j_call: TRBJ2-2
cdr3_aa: ASSRTNPGELL

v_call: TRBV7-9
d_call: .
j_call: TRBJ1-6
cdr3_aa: ASSLTLTVNNSPLH